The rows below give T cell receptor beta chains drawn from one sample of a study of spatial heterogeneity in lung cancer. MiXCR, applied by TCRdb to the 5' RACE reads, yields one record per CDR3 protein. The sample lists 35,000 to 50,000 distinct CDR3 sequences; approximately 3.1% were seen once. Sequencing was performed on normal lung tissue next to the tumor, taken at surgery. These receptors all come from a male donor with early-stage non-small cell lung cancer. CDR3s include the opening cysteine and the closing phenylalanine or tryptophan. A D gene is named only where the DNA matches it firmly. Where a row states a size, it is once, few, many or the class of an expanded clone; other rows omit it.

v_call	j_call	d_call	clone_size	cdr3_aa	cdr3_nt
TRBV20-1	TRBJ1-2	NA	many	CSAIPRGQYGYTF	TGCAGTGCTATCCCCCGCGGGCAGTATGGCTACACCTTC
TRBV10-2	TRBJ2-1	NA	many	CASSSPTTYNEQFF	TGCGCCAGCAGTAGCCCAACAACCTACAATGAGCAGTTCTTC
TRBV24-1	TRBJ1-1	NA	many	CATSASDRMTEAFF	TGTGCCACCAGTGCCTCCGACAGGATGACTGAAGCTTTCTTT
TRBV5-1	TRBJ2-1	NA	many	CASSLGNEQFF	TGCGCCAGCAGCTTGGGGAATGAGCAGTTCTTC
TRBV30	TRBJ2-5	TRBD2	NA	CAWSASGTSGTLETQYF	TGTGCCTGGAGTGCTTCCGGGACTAGCGGGACTTTGGAGACCCAGTACTTC
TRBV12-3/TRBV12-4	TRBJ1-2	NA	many	CASSLSGTNYGYTF	TGTGCCAGCAGTTTGTCCGGTACTAACTATGGCTACACCTTC
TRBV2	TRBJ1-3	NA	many	CASSEGGIGNTIYF	TGTGCCAGCAGTGAAGGTGGGATCGGAAACACCATATATTTT
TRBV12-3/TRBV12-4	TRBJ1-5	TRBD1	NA	CASSFIMGQGDNQPQHF	TGTGCCAGCAGTTTTATCATGGGACAGGGAGATAATCAGCCCCAGCATTTT
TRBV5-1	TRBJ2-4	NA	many	CASSPAGGIAKNIQYF	TGCGCCAGCAGCCCGGCCGGAGGGATAGCCAAAAACATTCAGTACTTC
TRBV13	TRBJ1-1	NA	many	CASRRRTEAFF	TGTGCCAGCAGGAGGCGTACTGAAGCTTTCTTT
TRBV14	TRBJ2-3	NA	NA	CASSPSYGFDTQYF	TGTGCCAGCAGCCCCTCATACGGGTTCGATACGCAGTATTTT
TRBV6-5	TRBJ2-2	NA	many	CASSYSGTRNTGELFF	TGTGCCAGCAGTTACTCCGGGACTCGAAACACCGGGGAGCTGTTTTTT
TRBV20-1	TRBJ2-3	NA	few	CSAPISLDTQYF	TGCAGTGCCCCGATTTCCCTGGATACGCAGTATTTT
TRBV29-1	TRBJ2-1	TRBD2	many	CSVRRLAGLNEQFF	TGCAGCGTCCGACGACTAGCGGGACTCAATGAGCAGTTCTTC
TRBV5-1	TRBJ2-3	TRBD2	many	CASSFRPSGSTDTQYF	TGCGCCAGCAGCTTTCGTCCTAGCGGAAGCACAGATACGCAGTATTTT
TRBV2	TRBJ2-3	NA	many	CASSEEIITDTQYF	TGTGCCAGCAGTGAAGAGATCATCACAGATACGCAGTATTTT
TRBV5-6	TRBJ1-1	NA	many	CASSHRGLLNTEAFF	TGTGCCAGCAGTCATAGGGGCCTTTTGAACACTGAAGCTTTCTTT